What follows are 25 T cell receptor beta chains derived from one specimen sequenced in a study of cytomegalovirus exposure and HLA in healthy donors. Sequenced by immunoSEQ multiplex PCR; TCRdb stores in-frame clones only, minus some. Seen here are a few hundred thousand clones, 86% observed once, and the top ten hold about 0.91%. What was sequenced was PBMCs. These receptors all come from a woman between 18 and 30 years old in good health and CMV-seronegative.

The rearrangement uses TRBV28 and TRBJ1-2; TRBD1 matches at 7 bases. Per germline, CDR1 MDHEN and CDR2 SYDVKM. The CDR3 is made up of 16 amino acids. J lost 4 bases, V lost 5 bases, and 13 bases had no gene match. This chain's CDR3 is CASSLGQVSSSYGYTF. CDR3 nucleotide sequence: TGTGCCAGCAGTCTCGGACAGGTTTCGTCTAGCTATGGCTACACCTTC.

In regard to this clone: Mismatch with germline at one junction end may stem from a read error. The chain couples TRBV5-4 to TRBJ2-3; 9 bases line up with TRBD2. This CDR3 contains 12 residues. Germline lookup yields CDR1 SGHNT and CDR2 YYREEE (reference sequence). Here the CDR3 DNA reads TGTGCCAGCAGCTTCGGTAGTCTAGCGGGGTCTTTT. This translates into CASSFGSLAGSF.

The chain combines TRBV4-2 with TRBJ1-1, with D maybe TRBD1 (6 bases). The germline CDR1 and CDR2 sequences are LGHNA and YNFKEQ. The CDR3 has 15 residues. V lost 0 bases, J lost 12 bases, and 20 bases lay in between. The CDR3: CASSQDLISVGASFF. The CDR3 coding sequence is TGTGCCAGCAGCCAAGATCTTATTTCGGTGGGGGCATCTTTCTTT.

The chain carries TRBV7-3 and TRBJ2-1; TRBD2 matches at 13 bases. The CDR3 spans 15 residues. The germline V gene has CDR1 SGHTA and CDR2 FQGTGA. V lost 3 bases and J lost 8; bases outside the gene matches: 4. The CDR3 nucleotides read TGTGCCAGCAGCTTCGGACTAGCGGGAGTTGATGAGCAGTTCTTC. Its translation is CASSFGLAGVDEQFF.

The rearrangement uses TRBV10-3 and TRBJ1-5, with a tentative D call TRBD1 (5 bases). The CDR3 spans 15 residues. V dropped 2 bases and J dropped 3 bases, with 11 bases sitting between them. The germline V gene has CDR1 ENHRY and CDR2 SYGVKD. The CDR3 nucleotides read TGTGCCATCAGTGAGGAGACAGCCTTCAATCAGCCCCAGCATTTT. This gives the protein CAISEETAFNQPQHF.

V gene TRBV6-5 combines with J gene TRBJ2-7, with 9 bases fitting TRBD2. Trimming cost V 6 bases and J 4 bases; bases outside gene matches: 10. The CDR3 length is 15 residues. Germline CDR1 MNHEY, CDR2 SVGAGI. This CDR3 is CASSSAGTSRYEQYF. The CDR3 DNA follows: TGTGCCAGCAGCTCAGCCGGGACTAGCCGATACGAGCAGTACTTC.

This clone was found once. This chain connects TRBV2 to TRBJ2-7, with TRBD2 identical over 12 bases. This CDR3 is 14 amino acids long. The V gene end was trimmed by 7 bases and the J gene end by 7 bases; junction bases not matched to a gene: 8. Germline CDR1 is SNHLY and CDR2 is FYNNEI. CDR3 protein: CASTGLAGSSEQYF. CDR3 bases: TGTGCCAGCACCGGACTAGCGGGATCGAGTGAGCAGTACTTC.

The rearrangement links TRBV9 to TRBJ2-1, with 11 bases fitting TRBD2. This CDR3 region has 14 residues. Germline V gene sequence: CDR1 SGDLS, CDR2 YYNGEE. The V segment lost 5 bases and the J segment 5 bases; nucleotides outside the gene matches: 3. The CDR3 nucleotides are TGTGCCAGCAGTGGACTAGCGGGCAACAATGAGCAGTTCTTC. Protein product: CASSGLAGNNEQFF.

The V gene is TRBV12-5, the J gene TRBJ2-7; 8 bases line up with TRBD1. V trimming: 2 bases; J trimming: 5 bases; junction bases outside the gene matches: 2. Per germline, CDR1 LGHNT and CDR2 FRNRAP. This CDR3 region has 13 residues. As DNA, the CDR3 is TGTGCTAGTGGTTTGCTGGACAGGGACGAGCAGTACTTC. This sequence encodes CASGLLDRDEQYF.

The chain uses TRBV6-6 and TRBJ2-7; 10 positions match TRBD2. V shed 5 bases, J shed 1 base, and the junction held 5 bases outside the gene matches. The germline V gene encodes CDR1 MNHNY and CDR2 SVGAGI (reference sequence). This CDR3 has 15 amino acids. CDR3 coding DNA: TGTGCCAGCAGTCCCTGGGGACTAGCGTCCTACGAGCAGTACTTC. Translated, it gives CASSPWGLASYEQYF.

The genes are TRBV7-9 and TRBJ1-4, with D unclear. Germline-derived CDR1 and CDR2 are SEHNR and FQNEAQ (reference sequence). V lost 1 base, J lost 5 bases, and 5 bases lay in between. The CDR3 covers 13 residues. The CDR3 DNA reads as TGTGCCAGCAGCTTAGGTCTGAATGAAAAACTGTTTTTT. Translating gives CASSLGLNEKLFF.

This chain connects TRBV18 to TRBJ2-1, with TRBD1 matching 8 bases. Germline V CDR1 and CDR2: KGHSH, LQKENI. The CDR3 has 14 amino acids. V gave up 3 bases and J gave up 8 bases; unmatched junction bases: 6. The CDR3 DNA follows: TGTGCCAGCTCACCGCTTCTGACAGGGGATGAGCAGTTCTTC. Translating it yields CASSPLLTGDEQFF.

V gene TRBV23-1 combines with J gene TRBJ2-7; tentatively, D is TRBD2 (5 bases). TRBV23-1 falls under the ORF class, with uncertain function. Trimming took 4 bases from V and 3 from J, leaving 13 bases between them. This CDR3 has 14 amino acids. The CDR3 DNA reads TGCGCCAGCAGTCTAGCGAAAACTTTCTACGAGCAGTACTTC. Translating gives CASSLAKTFYEQYF.

V and J are TRBV25-1 and TRBJ2-7; 8 bases align to TRBD1. Germline trimming cut 8 bases from V and 5 bases from J; bases unmatched to any gene: 5. Germline V gives CDR1 MGHDK, CDR2 SYGVNS. This CDR3 contains 12 residues. DNA of the CDR3: TGTGCCAGCTCCGGACAGGGCCACGAGCAGTACTTC. Translation gives CASSGQGHEQYF.

The rearrangement uses TRBV19 and TRBJ2-1; 9 bases are shared with TRBD2. V trimming: 3 bases; J trimming: 8 bases; junction bases outside the gene matches: 14. The germline CDR1 and CDR2 sequences are LNHDA and SQIVND (reference sequence). This CDR3 has 17 residues. The CDR3 reads CASSMGASGITVHEQFF. The CDR3 bases are TGTGCCAGTAGTATGGGAGCTAGCGGGATCACGGTCCATGAGCAGTTCTTC.

The chain employs TRBV29-1 and TRBJ2-4; D might be TRBD1 (6 bases). This CDR3 is built from 14 residues. The V and J ends lost 3 bases and 3 bases respectively, with 12 bases between them. Germline CDR1 is SQVTM and CDR2 is ANQGSEA. The CDR3 coding sequence is TGCAGCGTTGATGAGGGGGATGGCAAAAACATTCAGTACTTC. Translating it yields CSVDEGDGKNIQYF.

The chain joins TRBV6-4 to TRBJ2-2; TRBD1 agrees at 7 bases. This CDR3 is built from 14 residues. CDR1 and CDR2 (germline): MRHNA, SNTAGT. V was clipped by 4 bases and J by 2 bases; unmatched bases: 1. CDR3 protein: CASSGQGNTGELFF. The CDR3 DNA follows: TGTGCCAGCAGTGGACAGGGTAACACCGGGGAGCTGTTTTTT.

The V and J genes are TRBV2 and TRBJ2-3, with no clear D. The CDR3 loop spans 14 amino acids. Germline lookup yields CDR1 SNHLY and CDR2 FYNNEI. V shed 6 bases and J shed 1 base, with 11 bases lying between them. The CDR3 loop is CASSDWIRTDTQYF. In DNA, the CDR3 is TGTGCCAGCAGCGACTGGATTCGCACAGATACGCAGTATTTT.

V and J are TRBV6-6 and TRBJ2-7, with D maybe TRBD1 (6 bases). Trimming removed 7 bases at V and 0 bases at J, with 10 bases between. Germline V gives CDR1 MNHNY, CDR2 SVGAGI (reference sequence). The CDR3 consists of 13 residues. The CDR3 sequence is CASNLQGSYEQYF. CDR3 nucleotide sequence: TGTGCCAGCAACCTACAGGGCTCCTACGAGCAGTACTTC.

The rearrangement links TRBV5-1 to TRBJ2-7; TRBD2 aligns across 11 bases. Germline V lookup: CDR1 SGHRS, CDR2 YFSETQ. CDR3 size: 17 residues. Trimming at V came to 0 bases and at J to 4 bases, leaving 9 bases not matched to a gene. The CDR3 spells CASSLDLGLAGGYEQYF. For the CDR3, the DNA is TGCGCCAGCAGCTTGGACCTTGGGCTAGCGGGAGGATACGAGCAGTACTTC.

This rearrangement joins TRBV5-1 to TRBJ2-7, with 11 bases fitting TRBD2. The V segment lost 0 bases and the J segment 0 bases; nucleotides outside the gene matches: 2. This CDR3 is built from 16 residues. From germline, CDR1 is SGHRS and CDR2 YFSETQ. CDR3 DNA: TGCGCCAGCAGCTTGGCACTAGCGGGAGCCTCCTACGAGCAGTACTTC. Its translation: CASSLALAGASYEQYF.

This chain uses TRBV9 with TRBJ2-7; 12 bases line up with TRBD1. Trimming removed 0 bases from V and 7 bases from J; junction bases left unmatched: 5. The CDR3 totals 15 residues. Germline CDR1 is SGDLS and CDR2 is YYNGEE. This CDR3 reads CASSVEGQGAGEQYF. Here the CDR3 DNA reads TGTGCCAGCAGCGTAGAGGGACAGGGGGCAGGGGAGCAGTACTTC.

The chain uses TRBV7-2 and TRBJ2-7, with 10 bases fitting TRBD2. V shed 2 bases and J 3 bases; nucleotides not matched to a gene: 16. The CDR3 consists of 19 residues. CDR1 is SGHTA and CDR2 is FQGNSA in the germline V gene. CDR3 protein: CASSLWLAGDDPRNYEQYF. CDR3 nucleotides: TGTGCCAGCAGCTTATGGCTAGCGGGGGACGATCCGAGAAACTACGAGCAGTACTTC. Full variable domain (missing parts from reference TRBV7-2 and TRBJ2-7): GAGVSQSPSNKVTEKGKDVELRCDPISGHTALYWYRQSLGQGLEFLIYFQGNSAPDKSGLPSDRFSAERTGGSVSTLTIQRTQQEDSAVYLCASSLWLAGDDPRNYEQYFGPGTRLTVT.

The chain has TRBV7-3 and TRBJ2-2; 9 nucleotides match TRBD2. The V gene end was trimmed by 5 bases and the J gene end by 1 base; junction bases not matched to a gene: 8. The CDR3 has 17 amino acids. CDR1 is SGHTA, CDR2 FQGTGA, per germline. The CDR3 loop is CASSLYRLAENTGELFF. The CDR3 DNA sequence: TGTGCCAGCAGCCTCTACAGACTAGCGGAGAACACCGGGGAGCTGTTTTTT.

The chain carries TRBV28 and TRBJ2-3; 11 bases map to TRBD2. CDR1 and CDR2 (germline): MDHEN, SYDVKM. The CDR3 totals 16 residues. V gave up 4 bases and J gave up 1 base; unmatched junction bases: 4. The chain's CDR3 is CASSSRLAGRTDTQYF. Written as DNA, the CDR3 is TGTGCCAGCAGTTCCCGACTAGCGGGACGCACAGATACGCAGTATTTT. Based on the CDR3 plus reference TRBV28 and TRBJ2-3, the full variable domain is DVKVTQSSRYLVKRTGEKVFLECVQDMDHENMFWYRQDPGLGLRLIYFSYDVKMKEKGDIPEGYSVSREKKERFSLILESASTNQTSMYLCASSSRLAGRTDTQYFGPGTRLTVL.